A selection of T cell receptor beta chains follows, all from one sample in a study of T cell responses to AZD1222 COVID-19 vaccine. Libraries were prepared by immunoSEQ multiplex PCR; TCRdb keeps only in-frame clonotypes and omits some of them. Of about 110,000 clones listed, 70% to 90% are singletons. Sequencing used peripheral blood, obtained 28 days after the second AZD1222 dose. Receptor source: an adult who received the AZD1222 COVID-19 vaccine. The CDR3 runs from the conserved cysteine through the conserved F or W. The D gene is left open where the match is weak. Part of the rows lack a size; the others show once, few, many or a class for expanded clones.

D,V,J,size,CDR3,DNA
-,TRBV6-5,TRBJ1-1,-,CASSYSGGSYTEAFF,TGTGCCAGCAGTTACTCCGGGGGGTCGTACACTGAAGCTTTCTTT
-,TRBV29-1,TRBJ1-2,-,CSEGRGSYGYTF,TGCAGCGAAGGACGGGGATCCTATGGCTACACCTTC
-,TRBV24-1,TRBJ2-1,few,CATSEPRDSGYQFF,TGTGCCACCAGTGAACCTAGGGACAGCGGGTACCAGTTCTTC
TRBD1,TRBV19,TRBJ1-1,-,CASSPGTGGSPAEAFF,TGTGCCAGTAGTCCTGGGACAGGGGGCTCCCCAGCTGAAGCTTTCTTT
-,TRBV7-2,TRBJ1-1,-,CASSSLWGMDTEAFF,TGTGCCAGCAGCTCCCTATGGGGGATGGACACTGAAGCTTTCTTT
TRBD2,TRBV25-1,TRBJ2-7,-,CASSEIPRRGGVREQYF,TGTGCCAGCAGTGAAATCCCCCGGCGGGGGGGAGTACGGGAGCAGTACTTC
TRBD2,TRBV27,TRBJ2-7,-,CASSTLSGGAGEQYF,TGTGCCAGCAGTACCCTTAGCGGGGGGGCCGGCGAGCAGTACTTC
-,TRBV28,TRBJ1-5,-,CASSPAPGGNQPQHF,TGTGCCAGCAGTCCAGCCCCGGGGGGCAATCAGCCCCAGCATTTT
TRBD1,TRBV6-5,TRBJ1-2,-,CASQGQGEGYTF,TGTGCCAGCCAGGGACAGGGTGAAGGCTACACCTTC
TRBD1,TRBV30,TRBJ1-3,-,CAGDRDSGNTIYF,TGTGCCGGAGACAGGGACTCTGGAAACACCATATATTTT
-,TRBV25-1,TRBJ2-7,-,CASSERGRDTYEQYF,TGTGCCAGCAGTGAACGGGGACGAGATACCTACGAGCAGTACTTC
-,TRBV10-1,TRBJ1-4,-,CASPHGTTNEKLFF,TGCGCCAGCCCCCACGGGACAACTAATGAAAAACTGTTTTTT